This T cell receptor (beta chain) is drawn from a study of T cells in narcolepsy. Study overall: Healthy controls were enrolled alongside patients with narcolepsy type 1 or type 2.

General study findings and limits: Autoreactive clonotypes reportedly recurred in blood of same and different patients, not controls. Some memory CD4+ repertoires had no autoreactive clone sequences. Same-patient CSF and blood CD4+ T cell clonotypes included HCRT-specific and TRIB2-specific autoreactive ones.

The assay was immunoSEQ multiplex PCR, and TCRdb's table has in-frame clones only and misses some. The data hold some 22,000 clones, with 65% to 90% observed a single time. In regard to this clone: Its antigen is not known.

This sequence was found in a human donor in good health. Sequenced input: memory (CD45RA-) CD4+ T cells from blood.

CDR3 DNA: TGTGCCAGCAGTGGGCCAAGGGCCGGTCCACAACTCCTCTATAATGAAAAACTGTTTTTT. It specifies CASSGPRAGPQLLYNEKLFF. The chain joins TRBV6-4 to TRBJ1-4; D gene unclear. In germline, CDR1 is MRHNA, CDR2 SNTAGT. The CDR3 has 20 residues. V gave up 4 bases and J gave up 4 bases, with 28 bases separating them.